This T cell receptor (beta chain) is drawn from a study of PD-L1 blockade in urothelial cancer. Trimming pared 1 base from V and 8 bases from J, leaving 6 bases between. Germline V lookup: CDR1 SGHNT, CDR2 YYREEE (reference sequence). The CDR3 has 12 residues. This table comes from immunoSEQ multiplex PCR, and its TCRdb copy is limited to in-frame clones, with some not included. The table lists 55,000 to 70,000 clones, around 80% of them singletons. This TCR was sampled from a man aged 65 to 79 with urothelial cancer. This chain uses TRBV5-4 with TRBJ1-4; TRBD1 might be the D (6 bases). The sample was PBMCs, taken around atezolizumab (anti-PD-L1) treatment. Here the CDR3 reads CASSLRGEKLFF. CDR3 in DNA: TGTGCCAGCAGCTTGAGGGGGGAAAAACTGTTTTTT.